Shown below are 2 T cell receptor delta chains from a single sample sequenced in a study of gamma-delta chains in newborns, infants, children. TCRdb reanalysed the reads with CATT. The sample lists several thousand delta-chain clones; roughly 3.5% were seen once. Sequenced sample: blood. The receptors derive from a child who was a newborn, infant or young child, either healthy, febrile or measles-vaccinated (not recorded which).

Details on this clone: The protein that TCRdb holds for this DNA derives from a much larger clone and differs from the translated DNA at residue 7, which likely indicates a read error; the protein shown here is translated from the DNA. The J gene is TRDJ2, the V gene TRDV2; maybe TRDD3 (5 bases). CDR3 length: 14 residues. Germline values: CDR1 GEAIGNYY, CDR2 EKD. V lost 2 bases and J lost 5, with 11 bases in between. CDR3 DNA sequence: TGTGCCTGTGACATACTGTGGGATACAGCACAACTCTTCTTT. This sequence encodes CACDILWDTAQLFF.

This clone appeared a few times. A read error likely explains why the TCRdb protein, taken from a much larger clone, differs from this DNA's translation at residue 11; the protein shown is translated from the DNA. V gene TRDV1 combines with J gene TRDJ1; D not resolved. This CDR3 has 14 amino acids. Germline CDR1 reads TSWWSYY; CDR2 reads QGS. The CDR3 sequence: CALGELGYTDQLIF. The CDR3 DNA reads TGTGCTCTTGGGGAACTGGGGTACACCGATCAACTCATCTTT.